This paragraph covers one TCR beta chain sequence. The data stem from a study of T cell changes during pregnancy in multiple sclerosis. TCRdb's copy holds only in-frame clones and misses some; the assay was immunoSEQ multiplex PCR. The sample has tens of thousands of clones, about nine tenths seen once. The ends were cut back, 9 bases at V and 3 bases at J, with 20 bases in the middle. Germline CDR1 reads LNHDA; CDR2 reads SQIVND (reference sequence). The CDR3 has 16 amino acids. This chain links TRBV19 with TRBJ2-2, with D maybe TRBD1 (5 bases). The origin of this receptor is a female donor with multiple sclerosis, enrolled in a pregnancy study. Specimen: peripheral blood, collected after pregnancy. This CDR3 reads CASLPRQGWYTGELFF. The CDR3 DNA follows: TGTGCCAGCCTCCCACGCCAGGGATGGTACACCGGGGAGCTGTTTTTT.